Listed below are T cell receptor beta chains from one sample, sequenced in a study of T cell responses to AZD1222 COVID-19 vaccine. Assay used: immunoSEQ multiplex PCR; TCRdb lists only in-frame clones, some missing. The data show more than 95,000 clones, about 90% seen once. This sample comprised peripheral blood, obtained on day 0 of AZD1222 vaccination. The receptors were sampled from an adult in good health. Each CDR3 is given with its conserved first and last residue. A D gene is named only where the DNA matches it firmly. Part of the rows lack a size; the others show once, few, many or a class for expanded clones.

J	V	size	D	DNA	CDR3
TRBJ1-6	TRBV18	NA	NA	TGTGCCAGCTCACCACCGAGCGTACACGGGGCCCTCCACTTT	CASSPPSVHGALHF
TRBJ1-4	TRBV10-3	NA	NA	TGTGCCATCGGGGGGGCGCTAGGTGAAAAACTGTTTTTT	CAIGGALGEKLFF
TRBJ2-3	TRBV9	NA	NA	TGTGCCAGCAGCGTAGAAGCGGGTAGCACAGATACGCAGTATTTT	CASSVEAGSTDTQYF
TRBJ1-2	TRBV2	once	NA	TGTGCCAGCACTGCAGGCCAATATGGCTACACCTTC	CASTAGQYGYTF
TRBJ1-2	TRBV25-1	NA	NA	TGTGCCAGCAGTCCCGAGGGGCCCTATGGCTACACCTTC	CASSPEGPYGYTF
TRBJ1-2	TRBV28	NA	TRBD1	TGTGCCAGCAGGATGAAGGGACAGCAAAACTATGGCTACACCTTC	CASRMKGQQNYGYTF
TRBJ2-2	TRBV10-3	NA	NA	TGTGCCATCAGTGAGGGACCGCCCGGGGAGCTGTTTTTT	CAISEGPPGELFF
TRBJ2-7	TRBV4-1	NA	TRBD1	TGCGCCAGCAGCCGCGGGACGGGACAGGGGATTTGGGAGCAGTACTTC	CASSRGTGQGIWEQYF
TRBJ1-1	TRBV5-6	once	NA	TGTGCCAGCAGCTCGGGGGTCCGGGGCACTGAAGCTTTCTTT	CASSSGVRGTEAFF
TRBJ2-7	TRBV27	few	NA	TGTGCCAGCAGTTTAATAATTGAGGACGAGCAGTACTTC	CASSLIIEDEQYF
TRBJ2-3	TRBV10-3	NA	TRBD1	TGTGCCATCAGTGACCTGACAGGGTCCACAGATACGCAGTATTTT	CAISDLTGSTDTQYF
TRBJ1-6	TRBV27	NA	TRBD1	TGTGCCACCAGGGGGCGGAGCTATAATTCACCCCTCCACTTT	CATRGRSYNSPLHF
TRBJ1-2	TRBV28	NA	TRBD1	TGTGCCAGCAGTTTATTTGGGACAGGGAATGGCGATGGCTACACCTTC	CASSLFGTGNGDGYTF
TRBJ1-4	TRBV28	NA	TRBD1	TGTGCCAGCAGTTATCAGGGGGCAGTTGAAAAACTGTTTTTT	CASSYQGAVEKLFF
TRBJ1-1	TRBV16	NA	NA	TGTGCCAGCAGACGAAGTATGGAGAACACTGAAGCTTTCTTT	CASRRSMENTEAFF
TRBJ1-3	TRBV5-5	once	NA	TGTGCCAGCAGCTTGGGGTTCGGCTCTGGAAACACCATATATTTT	CASSLGFGSGNTIYF
TRBJ2-1	TRBV30	NA	NA	TGTGCCTGGAGTGTATCTTTCGGCTACAATGAGCAGTTCTTC	CAWSVSFGYNEQFF
TRBJ1-1	TRBV23-1	NA	NA	TGCGCCAGCAGTCCCAACTCTGTGAGCACTGAAGCTTTCTTT	CASSPNSVSTEAFF
TRBJ1-5	TRBV28	NA	NA	TGTGCCAGCAGTGCCTACATAGCCAATCAGCCCCAGCATTTT	CASSAYIANQPQHF
TRBJ1-3	TRBV7-6	NA	NA	TGTGCCAGCAGCTTAGCGACGGTAAGGAGCTCTGGAAACACCATATATTTT	CASSLATVRSSGNTIYF
TRBJ2-6	TRBV5-5	NA	TRBD2	TGTGCCAGCAGCGAGAGACTAGCGGTCCTCTCTGGGGCCAACGTCCTGACTTTC	CASSERLAVLSGANVLTF
TRBJ1-1	TRBV3-1/TRBV3-2	NA	TRBD1	TGTGCCAGCAGCCCACGCAGGGGGGTGAACACTGAAGCTTTCTTT	CASSPRRGVNTEAFF
TRBJ1-6	TRBV15	NA	TRBD1	TGTGCCACCAGCAGAGCCGGGACAGGGAACTTCAATAATTCACCCCTCCACTTT	CATSRAGTGNFNNSPLHF
TRBJ1-5	TRBV7-8	NA	NA	TGTGCCAGCAGCCCCGGGGTGGGGGCTTTTAGCAATCAGCCCCAGCATTTT	CASSPGVGAFSNQPQHF
TRBJ2-2	TRBV10-3	NA	TRBD1	TGTGCCATCCTGGACAGGGAGAACACCGGGGAGCTGTTTTTT	CAILDRENTGELFF
TRBJ2-1	TRBV5-1	once	TRBD2	TGCGCCAGCAGCTCCCTTAGCGGGAACTCCTACAATGAGCAGTTCTTC	CASSSLSGNSYNEQFF
TRBJ2-5	TRBV6-5	NA	NA	TGTGCCAGCAGCCCCATGTGGGGAGAGACCCAGTACTTC	CASSPMWGETQYF
TRBJ1-5	TRBV6-5	NA	NA	TGTGCCAGCAGTTACTCGGGGGCCAATCAGCCCCAGCATTTT	CASSYSGANQPQHF
TRBJ2-7	TRBV3-1/TRBV3-2	NA	TRBD1	TGTGCCAGCAGCTGGGGACAGGGGGCGGTCTACGAGCAGTACTTC	CASSWGQGAVYEQYF
TRBJ1-3	TRBV15	NA	NA	TGTGCCACCAGCAGAGATGCCCAAACCCACTCTGGAAACACCATATATTTT	CATSRDAQTHSGNTIYF
TRBJ1-1	TRBV5-5	NA	NA	TGTGCCAGCAGCCTAACCCGACAGCCGAACACTGAAGCTTTCTTT	CASSLTRQPNTEAFF
TRBJ1-1	TRBV28	NA	TRBD1	TGTGCCAGCAGTTCCACAGGGGGCAGCAGGGCAGCTTTCTTT	CASSSTGGSRAAFF
TRBJ2-2	TRBV27	NA	TRBD1	TGTGCCAGCAGTTCATACGGACAGGGGGTTAACACCGGGGAGCTGTTTTTT	CASSSYGQGVNTGELFF
TRBJ2-1	TRBV4-1	NA	TRBD2	TGCGCCAGCAGCCAAGTAGGAGCGGGGGTCTACAATGAGCAGTTCTTC	CASSQVGAGVYNEQFF
TRBJ2-1	TRBV27	NA	TRBD1	TGTGCCAGCAGTTTATCTGGAGACAGGGGGTACAATGAGCAGTTCTTC	CASSLSGDRGYNEQFF
TRBJ2-1	TRBV25-1	NA	TRBD1	TGTGCCAGCAGTGACCCCCGACAGGGGGCGTTAGGTGAGCAGTTCTTC	CASSDPRQGALGEQFF
TRBJ2-3	TRBV24-1	NA	TRBD2	TGTGCCACCAGCCGAGCGGGAAGCACAGATACGCAGTATTTT	CATSRAGSTDTQYF
TRBJ2-7	TRBV15	NA	TRBD1	TGTGCCACCAGCAGAGGGGACAGGGACGGTAGGGAGCAGTACTTC	CATSRGDRDGREQYF